The 5 T cell receptor beta chains reported below all come from one sample, sequenced in a study of cytomegalovirus exposure and HLA in healthy donors. With 60 Vbeta and 13 Jbeta primers, the PCR was carried out. Sequencing used immunoSEQ multiplex PCR; TCRdb keeps in-frame clones, though not all of them. The data hold some 140,000 clones, with 70% to 80% observed a single time. The sample was PBMCs. These receptors were taken from a woman in her thirties or forties in good health and CMV-seronegative.

This CDR3 reads CASSFLSGSSYNEQFF. The CDR3 nucleotides read TGCGCCAGCAGCTTTTTAAGCGGGAGCTCCTACAATGAGCAGTTCTTC. J is TRBJ2-1 and V is TRBV5-1, with 8 bases aligning to TRBD2. V shed 2 bases and J 0 bases; nucleotides not matched to a gene: 4. Germline V lookup: CDR1 SGHRS, CDR2 YFSETQ. The CDR3 contains 16 residues.

V is TRBV29-1 and J is TRBJ1-1; a possible D gene is TRBD1 (6 bases). Germline V gives CDR1 SQVTM, CDR2 ANQGSEA. CDR3 size: 14 residues. The ends were cut back, 1 base at V and 1 base at J, with 10 bases in the middle. CDR3 sequence (DNA): TGCAGCGTTGAAGGGCTGACAGGGAACACTGAAGCTTTCTTT. Translated: CSVEGLTGNTEAFF. The full variable domain, in which reference TRBV29-1 and TRBJ1-1 provide the parts outside the CDR3, is SAVISQKPSRDICQRGTSLTIQCQVDSQVTMMFWYRQQPGQSLTLIATANQGSEATYESGFVIDKFPISRPNLTFSTLTVSNMSPEDSSIYLCSVEGLTGNTEAFFGQGTRLTVV.

The chain employs TRBV28 and TRBJ2-5; D is perhaps TRBD2 (5 bases). The CDR3 is made up of 11 amino acids. Trimming removed 6 bases from V and 14 bases from J, with 16 bases in between. Germline V CDR1 and CDR2: MDHEN, SYDVKM. The CDR3 nucleotides read TGTGCCAGCAGCGGGGTCGGCGGGTTATACTTC. It encodes CASSGVGGLYF.

A few counts support this clone. Here the CDR3 reads CASSLDLAGDTGELFF. The CDR3 region has the DNA TGTGCCAGCAGCTTGGATCTAGCGGGAGACACCGGGGAGCTGTTTTTT. The gene calls are TRBV5-6 and TRBJ2-2, with TRBD2 identical over 10 bases. With 0 bases clipped from V and 3 bases from J, the junction kept 2 bases outside the gene matches. Germline-derived CDR1 and CDR2 are SGHDT and YYEEEE. The CDR3 covers 16 residues. The full variable domain, completed using reference TRBV5-6 and TRBJ2-2, is DAGVTQSPTHLIKTRGQQVTLRCSPKSGHDTVSWYQQALGQGPQFIFQYYEEEERQRGNFPDRFSGHQFPNYSSELNVNALLLGDSALYLCASSLDLAGDTGELFFGEGSRLTVL.

This chain joins TRBV5-1 and TRBJ1-2, with D perhaps TRBD1 (6 bases). In germline, CDR1 is SGHRS, CDR2 YFSETQ. This CDR3 is 14 amino acids long. Deletions cut 3 bases from V and 5 bases from J, with 14 bases between. The CDR3 DNA follows: TGCGCCAGCAGCTCAGAGACAGGTACTTATGGCTACACCTTC. This translates into CASSSETGTYGYTF.